This TCR beta chain emerged from a study of CD8+ T cells in alopecia areata. Study outcomes and limitations: Many expanded lesional clones remained in scalp and blood on tofacitinib.

Trimming removed 2 bases at V and 4 bases at J, with 11 bases between. The CDR3 contains 14 residues. The germline CDR1 and CDR2 sequences are PRHDT and FYEKMQ (reference sequence). Regarding treatment: oral pan-JAK inhibitor, 5-10 mg twice daily. The authors extracted RNA and reverse transcribed it into cDNA as the sequencing template. This table comes from immunoSEQ multiplex PCR, and its TCRdb copy is limited to in-frame clones, with some not included. Of a few hundred thousand clones detected, approximately 38% appear once; the ten largest clones hold 0.48%. Notes on this clone: The antigen is not known.

The sample was CD4+ T cells sorted from blood, taken between weeks 30 and 35, from a patient treated with tofacitinib. The chain combines TRBV13 with TRBJ2-5; D gene ambiguous. The sequence was obtained from a human donor with alopecia areata. The CDR3 loop reads CASSLSGLPETQYF. CDR3 coding DNA: TGTGCCAGCAGCTTATCCGGGTTACCAGAGACCCAGTACTTC.